Presented here are 3 T cell receptor beta chains from one specimen sequenced in a study of identical twins. TCRdb re-derived calls from the 5' RACE reads in MiXCR, one entry per CDR3 protein. This sample has about 280,000 distinct CDR3 sequences, with about 8.3% found just once. Separately, the same data were catalogued under a study of yellow fever vaccine responses in identical twins.

Sequenced: memory (CD45RO+) T cells sorted from blood. The receptors here all came from a woman between 18 and 29 years old in good health.

This clonotype was found a few times. CDR3 in DNA: TGTGCCAGCAGCTTAGACCGGTCGGCCCAGTACTTC. Residues: CASSLDRSAQYF. The rearrangement uses TRBV11-2 and TRBJ2-5; D is unresolved. This CDR3 region has 12 residues. With 0 bases removed from V and 9 bases from J, the gap between germline ends came to 8 bases. CDR1 SGHAT and CDR2 FQNNGV come from the germline V gene.

This clonotype has a count of ten or more. This chain links TRBV5-1 with TRBJ2-2, with D unclear. In germline, CDR1 is SGHRS, CDR2 YFSETQ. The CDR3 length is 16 residues. Trimming removed 1 base from V and 2 bases from J, with 12 bases in between. CDR3 amino acids: CASSLSASSNTGELFF. Here the CDR3 DNA reads TGCGCCAGCAGCTTGTCAGCTAGTTCTAACACCGGGGAGCTGTTTTTT.

J is TRBJ2-4 and V is TRBV2; D not resolved. V lost 4 bases, J lost 8 bases, and 6 bases lay in between. Germline V gives CDR1 SNHLY, CDR2 FYNNEI. The CDR3 extends over 11 amino acids. CDR3 region: CASSGLHIQYF. CDR3 DNA sequence: TGTGCCAGCAGTGGGTTGCACATTCAGTACTTC. Full variable domain (rest looked up from reference TRBV2 and TRBJ2-4): EPEVTQTPSHQVTQMGQEVILRCVPISNHLYFYWYRQILGQKVEFLVSFYNNEISEKSEIFDDQFSVERPDGSNFTLKIRSTKLEDSAMYFCASSGLHIQYFGAGTRLSVL.